Following are 29 T cell receptor beta chains from one sample sequenced in a study of identical twins. TCRdb processed the 5' RACE reads anew with MiXCR; each CDR3 protein has one entry. In the table there are hundreds of thousands of distinct CDR3 sequences, 20% to 25% of which are singletons. This same sample was also part of a study on yellow fever vaccine responses in identical twins.

The sample taken for sequencing was CD4+ T cells sorted from blood. Every receptor here comes from a woman aged 18-35 years in good health.

The chain combines TRBV7-8 with TRBJ2-7; a possible D gene is TRBD1 (6 bases). Trimming stripped 5 bases from V and 3 bases from J, with 23 bases between. CDR1 is SGHVS and CDR2 is FQNEAQ in the germline V gene. The CDR3 is 17 amino acids. The CDR3 DNA reads TGTGCCAGCAGCAGCCCCCCCGACTGGCAGGGGAGCTACGAGCAGTACTTC. Amino acid sequence: CASSSPPDWQGSYEQYF.

The chain carries TRBV7-9 and TRBJ1-1; D is possibly TRBD1 (5 bases). Germline V CDR1 and CDR2: SEHNR, FQNEAQ (reference sequence). The CDR3 is made up of 14 amino acids. V dropped 5 bases and J dropped 0 bases, with 10 bases sitting between them. The CDR3, as DNA: TGTGCCAGCAGCGACAGAGACATGAACACTGAAGCTTTCTTT. Protein product: CASSDRDMNTEAFF.

V and J are TRBV6-1 and TRBJ1-2, with a weak D call TRBD1 (6 bases). V lost 7 bases and J 1 base, leaving 10 bases between the germline ends. Germline V gene data show CDR1 as MNHNS and CDR2 as SASEGT. This CDR3 is built from 13 residues. The CDR3, as DNA: TGTGCCAGCACGGACAGATATAACTATGGCTACACCTTC. Residues: CASTDRYNYGYTF.

This clonotype was found a few times. This chain joins TRBV5-1 and TRBJ2-3; TRBD1 matches at 9 bases. With V trimmed by 7 bases and J by 5 bases, 14 bases remained unmatched. Germline loops: CDR1 SGHRS, CDR2 YFSETQ. The CDR3 runs 16 residues. The CDR3 spells CASGRTGALAVDTQYF. CDR3 DNA sequence: TGCGCCAGCGGACGGACAGGGGCCCTAGCGGTAGATACGCAGTATTTT.

The chain is built from TRBV6-2 or TRBV6-3 and TRBJ2-4; the D gene is possibly TRBD2 (6 bases). Germline V gene lookup returns CDR1 MNHEY and CDR2 SVGEGT. CDR3 size: 15 residues. V lost 5 bases and J 4 bases, leaving 15 bases between the germline ends. CDR3 DNA: TGTGCCAGCAGTCCTGGGGGACTTCTTAAAAACATTCAGTACTTC. Residues: CASSPGGLLKNIQYF.

The CDR3 coding sequence is TGCGCCAGCAGCTTACAGGCGGACCTTTACGAGCAGTACTTC. Translated, it gives CASSLQADLYEQYF. The chain has TRBV5-1 and TRBJ2-7; perhaps TRBD1 as D (5 bases). V was trimmed by 2 bases and J by 4 bases, leaving 13 bases between them. The germline gives CDR1 SGHRS, CDR2 YFSETQ. The CDR3 sequence is 14 residues long.

The CDR3 is CASSPVRASTDTQYF. In DNA form, the CDR3 reads TGTGCCAGCTCACCAGTCCGAGCTAGCACAGATACGCAGTATTTT. The V call is TRBV18, the J call TRBJ2-3; D ambiguous. V lost 2 bases and J 0 bases, leaving 9 bases between the germline ends. Germline values: CDR1 KGHSH, CDR2 LQKENI. CDR3 length: 15 residues.

V and J are TRBV19 and TRBJ2-1; 9 nucleotides match TRBD1. The J segment lost 4 bases and the V segment lost 5 bases, leaving 15 bases of the junction unmatched. The CDR3 sequence is 18 residues long. Germline CDR1 LNHDA, CDR2 SQIVND (reference sequence). The CDR3 nucleotides read TGTGCCAGTAGTTTAGGGACAGGGATTCCCCTAACTTACAATGAGCAGTTCTTC. Its translation is CASSLGTGIPLTYNEQFF.

This sequence joins TRBV9 and TRBJ2-5; 7 bases agree with TRBD1. The junction had 3 bases not matched to a gene; V was cut back by 3 bases and J by 1 base. Germline V gene lookup returns CDR1 SGDLS and CDR2 YYNGEE. This CDR3 is 14 amino acids long. The CDR3 is CASSARDSQETQYF. DNA for the CDR3: TGTGCCAGCAGCGCCCGGGACAGCCAAGAGACCCAGTACTTC.

This clonotype appeared many times. The genes are TRBV7-2 and TRBJ1-6; D unresolved. CDR3 length: 13 residues. Germline CDR1 SGHTA, CDR2 FQGNSA. V lost 2 bases, J lost 6 bases, and 5 bases lay in between. Here the CDR3 reads CASSLRSNSPLHF. In DNA, the CDR3 is TGTGCCAGCAGCTTACGGAGTAATTCACCCCTCCACTTT.

This clonotype was picked up many times. The chain has TRBV7-9 and TRBJ2-7, with TRBD1 matching over 11 bases. The CDR3 has 15 residues. Germline lookup yields CDR1 SEHNR and CDR2 FQNEAQ (reference sequence). The J segment lost 3 bases and the V segment lost 4 bases, leaving 5 bases of the junction unmatched. CDR3 nucleotides: TGTGCCAGCAGCTCCCCCGGGACAGGGGGCTACGAGCAGTACTTC. As protein: CASSSPGTGGYEQYF. Full variable domain (outside the CDR3, taken from reference TRBV7-9 and TRBJ2-7): DTGVSQNPRHKITKRGQNVTFRCDPISEHNRLYWYRQTLGQGPEFLTYFQNEAQLEKSRLLSDRFSAERPKGSFSTLEIQRTEQGDSAMYLCASSSPGTGGYEQYFGPGTRLTVT.

The rearrangement joins TRBV5-1 to TRBJ2-1; TRBD1 matches 8 bases. The CDR3 consists of 15 residues. Per the germline V gene, CDR1 is SGHRS and CDR2 is YFSETQ. V gave up 5 bases and J gave up 0 bases; unmatched junction bases: 4. The CDR3 is CASRRGQASYNEQFF. As DNA, the CDR3 is TGCGCCAGCAGACGGGGACAGGCCTCCTACAATGAGCAGTTCTTC.

This clonotype was picked up a small number of times. This chain connects TRBV6-5 to TRBJ2-7; tentative D call: TRBD1 (6 bases). Between the trimmed V and J ends, which lost 4 bases and 4 bases, there was a span of 14 bases. CDR1 is MNHEY, CDR2 SVGAGI, per germline. This CDR3 is built from 14 residues. CDR3 amino acids: CASSSRDTVYEQYV. DNA of the CDR3: TGTGCCAGCAGTTCCCGGGACACCGTTTACGAGCAGTACGTC.

The chain combines TRBV7-7 with TRBJ2-7; 11 bases match TRBD2. The V gene end was trimmed by 2 bases and the J gene end by 7 bases; junction bases not matched to a gene: 19. Germline loops: CDR1 SSHAT, CDR2 FNYEAQ (reference sequence). The CDR3 runs to 19 residues. CDR3 sequence (DNA): TGTGCCAGCAGCTTAATAGAAGTGGTTAGCGGGGGGGCGTTTAATGAGCAGTACGTC. As protein: CASSLIEVVSGGAFNEQYV.

This sequence joins TRBV5-6 and TRBJ1-2, with 7 positions matching TRBD1. Per the germline V gene, CDR1 is SGHDT and CDR2 is YYEEEE. The ends lost 0 bases at V and 6 bases at J; junction bases unmatched: 11. The CDR3 covers 16 residues. CDR3: CASSLAYGTARNGYTF. CDR3 DNA: TGTGCCAGCAGCTTGGCGTATGGGACAGCTCGGAATGGCTACACCTTC.

The chain carries TRBV5-5 and TRBJ1-4; 8 bases line up with TRBD1. This CDR3 comprises 13 residues. V dropped 0 bases and J dropped 10; count of bases not matched to a gene: 2. The germline gives CDR1 SGHKS, CDR2 YYEKEE (reference sequence). For the CDR3, the DNA is TGTGCCAGCAGCTTGGAACAGGGGGGAAAACTGTTTTTT. The encoded protein is CASSLEQGGKLFF.

The chain has TRBV6-1 and TRBJ1-5, with D uncertain. From germline, CDR1 is MNHNS and CDR2 SASEGT. V was shortened by 10 bases and J by 0 bases, with 16 bases between the two germline ends. This CDR3 is built from 15 residues. The DNA for the CDR3 is TGTGCCACACAAACGAGTGGCGGTAGCAATCAGCCCCAGCATTTT. This codes for CATQTSGGSNQPQHF.

The rearrangement links TRBV5-1 to TRBJ2-2; D is possibly TRBD1 (5 bases). The V and J ends lost 2 bases and 1 base respectively, with 9 bases between them. There are 15 residues in the CDR3. Germline CDR1 SGHRS, CDR2 YFSETQ. DNA of the CDR3: TGCGCCAGCAGCTTAGGGGTCTTGAACACCGGGGAGCTGTTTTTT. Amino acids: CASSLGVLNTGELFF.

The V and J genes are TRBV4-2 and TRBJ2-1, with TRBD1 matching 8 bases. This CDR3 is 15 amino acids long. The germline V gene has CDR1 LGHNA and CDR2 YNFKEQ. J was trimmed by 2 bases and V by 4 bases; bases with no gene match: 4. The CDR3: CASSRGQGPYNEQFF. Written as DNA, the CDR3 is TGTGCCAGCAGCCGAGGACAGGGACCCTACAATGAGCAGTTCTTC.

This clonotype has more than one count but fewer than ten. The genes are TRBV5-1 and TRBJ2-5; D gene uncertain. The CDR3 extends over 14 amino acids. The germline CDR1 and CDR2 sequences are SGHRS and YFSETQ. Deletions cut 1 base from V and 1 base from J, with 8 bases between. The CDR3 region is CASSLFGSQETQYF. The CDR3 nucleotides are TGCGCCAGCAGCTTGTTTGGCAGCCAAGAGACCCAGTACTTC.

The V call is TRBV20-1, the J call TRBJ1-2; a possible D gene is TRBD1 (5 bases). The CDR3 runs 10 residues. Trimming stripped 6 bases from V and 6 bases from J, with 8 bases between. CDR1 DFQATT and CDR2 SNEGSKA come from the germline V gene (reference sequence). CDR3 sequence reads: CSARGDGYTF. CDR3 nucleotide sequence: TGCAGTGCCCGAGGGGATGGCTACACCTTC.

The chain has TRBV7-9 and TRBJ2-7; 11 bases map to TRBD1. This CDR3 comprises 14 residues. CDR1 and CDR2 from the germline V gene are SEHNR and FQNEAQ (reference sequence). J lost 6 bases, V lost 5 bases, and 6 bases had no gene match. The CDR3 DNA reads as TGTGCCAGCAGCGAAAGGACAGGGGGCGCCGAGCAGTACTTC. Translating gives CASSERTGGAEQYF.

This clonotype was detected only once. The chain is built from TRBV29-1 and TRBJ2-2; D is tentatively TRBD1 or TRBD2 (5 bases each). Germline V CDR1 and CDR2: SQVTM, ANQGSEA. The V gene lost 7 bases and the J gene lost 1 base, with 10 bases spanning the gap. The CDR3 spans 13 residues. The CDR3 bases are TGCAGCGGGGGACGGCAGAACACCGGGGAGCTGTTTTTT. This codes for CSGGRQNTGELFF.

The DNA for the CDR3 is TGTGCCAGCAGTGTTGTTGTCGCACGAGGCCTTGAGACCCAGTACTTC. It codes for CASSVVVARGLETQYF. V and J are TRBV2 and TRBJ2-5; no definite D call. CDR1 and CDR2 from the germline V gene are SNHLY and FYNNEI. V was cut by 4 bases and J by 5 bases, with 20 bases left in between. This CDR3 is 16 amino acids long. Full variable domain (remainder filled in from reference TRBV2 and TRBJ2-5): EPEVTQTPSHQVTQMGQEVILRCVPISNHLYFYWYRQILGQKVEFLVSFYNNEISEKSEIFDDQFSVERPDGSNFTLKIRSTKLEDSAMYFCASSVVVARGLETQYFGPGTRLLVL.

This clonotype occurred a few times. J is TRBJ1-1 and V is TRBV28, with 9 bases fitting TRBD1. Germline values: CDR1 MDHEN, CDR2 SYDVKM. CDR3 length: 15 amino acids. J gave up 6 bases and V 5 bases, and 10 bases lay outside the gene matches. The CDR3: CASSVSGQGRAEAFF. CDR3 sequence (DNA): TGTGCCAGCAGTGTCTCAGGACAGGGGAGGGCTGAAGCTTTCTTT.

This clonotype was picked up a small number of times. The rearrangement joins TRBV10-3 to TRBJ1-2, with D unresolved. The CDR3 is 11 amino acids. Trimming removed 3 bases at V and 3 bases at J, with 2 bases between. Per germline, CDR1 ENHRY and CDR2 SYGVKD. CDR3 nucleotides: TGTGCCATCAGTGAATACTATGGCTACACCTTC. This sequence encodes CAISEYYGYTF.

V and J are TRBV29-1 and TRBJ2-7; TRBD1 might be the D (5 bases). The CDR3 sequence is 15 residues long. Between the trimmed V and J ends, which lost 3 bases and 5 bases, there was a span of 20 bases. The V gene's germline CDR1 is SQVTM and CDR2 ANQGSEA. The CDR3 region is CSVDGQGGKGNEQYF. CDR3 in DNA: TGCAGCGTTGATGGGCAGGGCGGCAAAGGGAACGAGCAGTACTTC.

This clonotype has a handful of counts. The junction does not match germline at one end; this may be a read error. The chain couples TRBV18 to TRBJ2-1; a weak D match, TRBD2 (6 bases). The CDR3 has 12 amino acids. From germline, CDR1 is KGHSH and CDR2 LQKENI. CDR3 nucleotides: TGTGCCAGCACACCGGCGGGAAATGAGCAGTTCTTC. It translates to CASTPAGNEQFF.

This clonotype has more than one count but fewer than ten. The chain employs TRBV18 and TRBJ1-1; tentatively, D is TRBD1 (6 bases). CDR3 length: 16 residues. Trimming removed 2 bases at V and 0 bases at J, with 13 bases between. Germline values: CDR1 KGHSH, CDR2 LQKENI. The CDR3 DNA follows: TGTGCCAGCTCACCAATCTGGAGGGGGTTGAACACTGAAGCTTTCTTT. It is translated as CASSPIWRGLNTEAFF.